The 9 T cell receptor beta chains given below trace back to one sample, sequenced in a study of cytomegalovirus exposure and HLA in healthy donors. The PCR made use of 60 Vbeta and 13 Jbeta primers. Sequencing used immunoSEQ multiplex PCR; TCRdb keeps in-frame clones, though not all of them. The sample has 90,000 to 110,000 clones, about 13% seen once. Sequenced sample: PBMCs. The receptors were sampled from a man aged 35-49 years in good health and CMV-seropositive.

This clone was seen a handful of times. V is TRBV9 and J is TRBJ2-6; perhaps TRBD1 as D (6 bases). With 4 bases removed from V and 2 bases from J, the gap between germline ends came to 10 bases. The CDR3 length is 15 residues. Germline-derived CDR1 and CDR2 are SGDLS and YYNGEE. The CDR3 loop is CASSFGQPGANVLTF. The CDR3 DNA reads as TGTGCCAGCAGCTTCGGACAGCCTGGGGCCAACGTCCTGACTTTC.

The chain recombines TRBV29-1 with TRBJ2-1; tentative D call: TRBD1 (5 bases). CDR3 length: 12 amino acids. Trimming stripped 3 bases from V and 2 bases from J, with 5 bases between. Per germline, CDR1 SQVTM and CDR2 ANQGSEA. The CDR3 bases are TGCAGCGTTGACAGGGCCTACAATGAGCAGTTCTTC. Translation gives CSVDRAYNEQFF.

V is TRBV19 and J is TRBJ1-5; D is possibly TRBD1 (6 bases). The V gene's germline CDR1 is LNHDA and CDR2 SQIVND (reference sequence). V was shortened by 5 bases and J by 6 bases, with 11 bases between the two germline ends. The CDR3 loop spans 13 amino acids. CDR3 sequence: CASSSTGGQPQHF. Written as DNA, the CDR3 is TGTGCCAGTAGTTCGACAGGAGGTCAGCCCCAGCATTTT.

The chain combines TRBV5-1 with TRBJ1-1; a possible D gene is TRBD1 (6 bases). Trimming stripped 3 bases from V and 3 bases from J, with 12 bases between. The CDR3 loop spans 14 amino acids. Looked up from germline, CDR1 is SGHRS and CDR2 is YFSETQ. CDR3 in DNA: TGCGCCAGCAGCTCACAGGGTACGTACACTGAAGCTTTCTTT. It translates to CASSSQGTYTEAFF.

This chain links TRBV27 with TRBJ2-5, with TRBD2 matching 10 bases. Gene TRBJ2-7 matches the end of the DNA better, so the J call may be wrong. Germline loops: CDR1 MNHEY, CDR2 SMNVEV (reference sequence). The CDR3 has 14 amino acids. The CDR3 region has the DNA TGTGCCAGCAGTCCGGGACTAGCGAGGCACGAGCAGTACTTC. Translation gives CASSPGLARHEQYF.

This clone was detected a few times. The chain links TRBV25-1 to TRBJ1-3; 8 positions match TRBD1. V shed 11 bases and J 5 bases; nucleotides not matched to a gene: 20. This CDR3 spans 17 amino acids. Germline lookup yields CDR1 MGHDK and CDR2 SYGVNS. The DNA of the CDR3 is TGTGCCCGCCGGAGGACAGGGACACGAGGGTTTAGAAACACCATATATTTT. The encoded protein is CARRRTGTRGFRNTIYF. The full variable domain, its missing parts supplied by reference TRBV25-1 and TRBJ1-3, is EADIYQTPRYLVIGTGKKITLECSQTMGHDKMYWYQQDPGMELHLIHYSYGVNSTEKGDLSSESTVSRIRTEHFPLTLESARPSHTSQYLCARRRTGTRGFRNTIYFGEGSWLTVV.

The chain carries TRBV6-1 and TRBJ2-5; perhaps TRBD2 as D (6 bases). Deletions cut 9 bases from V and 4 bases from J, with 21 bases between. Germline CDR1 and CDR2: MNHNS and SASEGT. The CDR3 spans 15 residues. The CDR3 protein is CASVPGQRAIETQYF. The CDR3 DNA is TGTGCCAGTGTCCCCGGCCAGCGGGCAATAGAGACCCAGTACTTC.

The J gene is TRBJ1-5, the V gene TRBV7-9; 7 nucleotides match TRBD1. V lost 5 bases to trimming and J lost 9 bases; unmatched junction nucleotides: 10. Germline V gene lookup returns CDR1 SEHNR and CDR2 FQNEAQ (reference sequence). This CDR3 has 14 residues. The CDR3 loop reads CASSPGTAPRPQHF. CDR3 DNA sequence: TGTGCCAGCAGCCCAGGGACAGCCCCGAGGCCCCAGCATTTT. The variable domain in full, completed from reference TRBV7-9 and TRBJ1-5, reads DTGVSQNPRHKITKRGQNVTFRCDPISEHNRLYWYRQTLGQGPEFLTYFQNEAQLEKSRLLSDRFSAERPKGSFSTLEIQRTEQGDSAMYLCASSPGTAPRPQHFGDGTRLSIL.

This clone has a handful of counts. The chain is built from TRBV19 and TRBJ1-1; 7 nucleotides agree with TRBD1. This CDR3 contains 12 residues. Per germline, CDR1 LNHDA and CDR2 SQIVND (reference sequence). V lost 5 bases and J lost 5; bases outside the gene matches: 2. The CDR3 nucleotides read TGTGCCAGTAGTCAGGGGGGAACTGAAGCTTTCTTT. It is translated as CASSQGGTEAFF.